A selection of T cell receptor beta chains follows, all from one sample in a study of PD-L1 blockade in urothelial cancer. Using immunoSEQ multiplex PCR, the repertoire was profiled, and TCRdb retains in-frame clones only, with some absent. Of about 49,000 clones listed, about four fifths are singletons. The sample in question was PBMCs, obtained around atezolizumab (anti-PD-L1) treatment. The receptor source for this set is a man between 65 and 85 years old with urothelial cancer. Both conserved end residues are part of each CDR3. The D gene is left open where the match is weak. A clone size is listed for some rows: how often the clone was seen (once, few, many), or a class if it is expanded.

>TRBV2|-|TRBJ1-2|-
TGTGCCAGCAGTCAGGGCGGAAACTATGGCTACACCTTC
CASSQGGNYGYTF
>TRBV5-1|-|TRBJ2-1|TRBD2
TGCGCCAGCAGTTCTGGACTAGCGGGACTCAATGAGCAGTTCTTC
CASSSGLAGLNEQFF
>TRBV5-1|once|TRBJ2-2|-
TGCGCCAGCAGCTTGGGGGGGGGCTACACCGGGGAGCTGTTTTTT
CASSLGGGYTGELFF
>TRBV2|many|TRBJ2-1|TRBD2
TGTGCCAGCAGTGCCCCGGGGCGGGAGGGCCACTACAATGAGCAGTTCTTC
CASSAPGREGHYNEQFF
>TRBV9|-|TRBJ2-6|TRBD1
TGTGCCAGCAGCCCCGGACAGGAACTCTCTGGGGCCAACGTCCTGACTTTC
CASSPGQELSGANVLTF
>TRBV5-1|once|TRBJ1-4|-
TGCGCCAGCAGCTCCCGGGATGCAACTAATGAAAAACTGTTTTTT
CASSSRDATNEKLFF
>TRBV11-2|-|TRBJ2-7|TRBD2
TGTGCCAGCAGCATCGGGACTAGCGGCGACGAGCAGTACTTC
CASSIGTSGDEQYF
>TRBV28|-|TRBJ2-7|TRBD1
TGTGCCAGCAGGTTACAGGGGGCCTCCTACGAGCAGTACTTC
CASRLQGASYEQYF
>TRBV7-6|large|TRBJ2-5|-
TGTGCCAGCAGCTCGGAGCCTAGAGAGACCCAGTACTTC
CASSSEPRETQYF
>TRBV4-1|-|TRBJ2-7|TRBD1
TGCGCCAGCAGCTTTTGGACAGGTACCTACGAGCAGTACTTC
CASSFWTGTYEQYF
>TRBV28|-|TRBJ1-2|-
TGTGCCAGCAGTTTGGTCAGGGGTGGCTACACCTTC
CASSLVRGGYTF
>TRBV5-8|-|TRBJ2-3|-
TGTGCCAGCAGCTTTGGAGGGGGGGGCACAGATACGCAGTATTTT
CASSFGGGGTDTQYF
>TRBV19|-|TRBJ1-1|-
TGTGCCAGTAGTATAGGGGGGGACACTGAAGCTTTCTTT
CASSIGGDTEAFF
>TRBV18|-|TRBJ2-7|-
TGTGCCAGCTCACCTAGATCTACCGACGAGCAGTACTTC
CASSPRSTDEQYF
>TRBV5-1|-|TRBJ2-7|-
TGCGCCAGCAGCTTGGGCCCTGGACAAGACTACGAGCAGTACTTC
CASSLGPGQDYEQYF
>TRBV11-2|-|TRBJ2-5|-
TGTGCCAGCAGCTTGAGTCTGCAAGAAGCCCAGTACTTC
CASSLSLQEAQYF
>TRBV7-8|medium-sized|TRBJ2-1|-
TGTGCCAGCAGCGACCCCCGGGGAGAGCAGTTCTTC
CASSDPRGEQFF
>TRBV27|-|TRBJ2-7|TRBD2
TGTGCCAGCAGTTCCCCCTCTAGCGGGAGGAGGGACGAGCAGTACTTC
CASSSPSSGRRDEQYF
>TRBV29-1|-|TRBJ2-3|-
TGCAGCGTCGGCGAACTTAGCGGAGGGAGCACAGATACGCAGTATTTT
CSVGELSGGSTDTQYF
>TRBV6-5|-|TRBJ2-7|-
TGTGCCAGCAGTTACTCTTCAGGGATCGAGCAGTACTTC
CASSYSSGIEQYF
>TRBV7-3|-|TRBJ2-5|TRBD1
TGTGCCAGCAGCCTAGGACAGGGTGGGGAAGAGACCCAGTACTTC
CASSLGQGGEETQYF
>TRBV19|-|TRBJ2-6|-
TGTGCCAGTAGTAGGGGACAAGGACACCACTCTGGGGCCAACGTCCTGACTTTC
CASSRGQGHHSGANVLTF
>TRBV4-1|-|TRBJ1-2|-
TGCGCCAGCAGCCAACCCAGGCGCAGGGGCTATGGCTACACCTTC
CASSQPRRRGYGYTF
>TRBV6-6|-|TRBJ1-2|TRBD1
TGTGCCAGCATCCTACCAGGGGGCACCCAGGATGGCTACACCTTC
CASILPGGTQDGYTF
>TRBV9|-|TRBJ1-4|TRBD1
TGTGCCAGCAGCCAAGGACAGGGTTTTGAAAAACTGTTTTTT
CASSQGQGFEKLFF
>TRBV9|-|TRBJ2-1|-
TGTGCCAGCAGCGTAGGGACAGAAAATGAGCAGTTCTTC
CASSVGTENEQFF
>TRBV6-6|-|TRBJ1-2|TRBD1
TGTGCCAGCAGTTTTGACGGGGACAGCCGACGAGGCTACACCTTC
CASSFDGDSRRGYTF
>TRBV30|-|TRBJ1-1|-
TGTGCCTGGAGTCGACAGGCTAGGGGGGCTTTCTTT
CAWSRQARGAFF
>TRBV30|-|TRBJ1-5|TRBD1
TGTGCCTGGAGCCCTTGGACAGGGGGAAGCAATCAGCCCCAGCATTTT
CAWSPWTGGSNQPQHF
>TRBV9|medium-sized|TRBJ2-1|TRBD2
TGTGCCAGCAGCCTAACTAGCGGAGGACACAATGAGCAGTTCTTC
CASSLTSGGHNEQFF
>TRBV19|-|TRBJ1-1|-
TGTGCCAGTAGTACACACAGGGAGAACACTGAAGCTTTCTTT
CASSTHRENTEAFF
>TRBV11-2|-|TRBJ2-5|-
TGTGCCAGCAGCTTAGGAGCGGAAGAGACCCAGTACTTC
CASSLGAEETQYF
>TRBV2|-|TRBJ2-2|-
TGTGCCAGCACCCAGGGTAGCACCGGGGAGCTGTTTTTT
CASTQGSTGELFF